A single sample gave rise to the 14 T cell receptor beta chains below, sequenced in a study of cytomegalovirus exposure and HLA in healthy donors (dated by TCRdb to 2015 to 2018). Library prep was done by the immunoSEQ multiplex PCR assay. The multiplex PCR relied on a mix of 60 forward primers for TCR Vbeta segments and 13 reverse primers for TCR Jbeta segments. TCRdb limited this immuneACCESS table to in-frame rearrangements with V and J called. A share of clones is missing; checked studies link under half to unresolved V genes, and the rest is unexplained. The table for this sample lists about 120,000 clones; about three quarters of them were counted only once. Clones ranked in the top ten supply around 2.7% of the sample. What was sequenced was PBMCs. Receptors were obtained from a woman aged 40 to 55 in good health and CMV-seropositive.

This chain joins TRBV10-3 and TRBJ2-7; TRBD1 matches at 7 bases. With V trimmed by 5 bases and J by 1 base, 2 bases remained unmatched. The CDR3 is 13 residues long. Looked up from germline, CDR1 is ENHRY and CDR2 is SYGVKD. CDR3 residues: CAISKGQSYEQYF. The CDR3 region has the DNA TGTGCCATCAGTAAGGGACAGTCCTACGAGCAGTACTTC.

There are a few counts of this clone. The chain couples TRBV13 to TRBJ2-5; D is possibly TRBD1 (5 bases). Germline V gene data show CDR1 as PRHDT and CDR2 as FYEKMQ (reference sequence). V was shortened by 2 bases and J by 4 bases, with 8 bases between the two germline ends. The CDR3 covers 13 residues. CDR3 residues: CASSLRGGETQYF. The CDR3, as DNA: TGTGCCAGCAGCTTAAGGGGCGGAGAGACCCAGTACTTC. Drawing the rest from reference TRBV13 and TRBJ2-5, the complete variable domain is AAGVIQSPRHLIKEKRETATLKCYPIPRHDTVYWYQQGPGQDPQFLISFYEKMQSDKGSIPDRFSAQQFSDYHSELNMSSLELGDSALYFCASSLRGGETQYFGPGTRLLVL.

This sequence joins TRBV5-1 and TRBJ2-1, with a tentative D call TRBD2 (5 bases). The CDR3 runs to 12 residues. V was clipped by 5 bases and J by 12 bases, with 15 bases between them. Germline V lookup: CDR1 SGHRS, CDR2 YFSETQ. The CDR3 spells CASRFDGGRQFF. DNA of the CDR3: TGCGCCAGCAGATTCGACGGAGGACGGCAGTTCTTC.

V gene TRBV6-1 combines with J gene TRBJ2-3; 8 bases agree with TRBD2. From germline, CDR1 is MNHNS and CDR2 SASEGT. Trimming took 7 bases from V and 3 from J; bases not matched to a gene: 3. The CDR3 covers 13 residues. CDR3 DNA: TGTGCCAGCATACGGGAGGGGACAGATACGCAGTATTTT. Encoded protein: CASIREGTDTQYF.

This clone was counted only a few times. This chain links TRBV19 with TRBJ1-1; the D gene is possibly TRBD1 (5 bases). CDR1 and CDR2 from the germline V gene are LNHDA and SQIVND (reference sequence). Trimming stripped 7 bases from V and 5 bases from J, with 20 bases between. This CDR3 has 15 amino acids. CDR3: CASTSGGVQRTEAFF. In DNA, the CDR3 is TGTGCCAGTACCTCCGGGGGGGTGCAGAGGACTGAAGCTTTCTTT. The whole variable domain, filled in from reference TRBV19 and TRBJ1-1, reads DGGITQSPKYLFRKEGQNVTLSCEQNLNHDAMYWYRQDPGQGLRLIYYSQIVNDFQKGDIAEGYSVSREKKESFPLTVTSAQKNPTAFYLCASTSGGVQRTEAFFGQGTRLTVV.

The chain has TRBV18 and TRBJ1-2; 7 bases match TRBD1. This CDR3 has 17 amino acids. Trimming at V came to 3 bases and at J to 2 bases, leaving 12 bases not matched to a gene. CDR1 and CDR2 from the germline V gene are KGHSH and LQKENI. Written as DNA, the CDR3 is TGTGCCAGCTCACCGGAGTGGACAGGAACTACCAACTATGGCTACACCTTC. Its translation is CASSPEWTGTTNYGYTF.

The chain couples TRBV7-8 to TRBJ2-7; 7 bases line up with TRBD2. Germline V gene sequence: CDR1 SGHVS, CDR2 FQNEAQ. CDR3 length: 15 amino acids. Trimming took 2 bases from V and 4 from J; bases not matched to a gene: 8. The CDR3 protein is CASSLSSSGFYEQYF. The CDR3 DNA reads as TGTGCCAGCAGCTTATCTAGTAGCGGGTTTTACGAGCAGTACTTC.

This clone was counted between two and nine times. The rearrangement joins TRBV7-2 to TRBJ2-7, with D tentatively TRBD2 (6 bases). The V and J ends lost 4 bases and 0 bases respectively, with 16 bases between them. The length of the CDR3 is 16 residues. Germline V CDR1 and CDR2: SGHTA, FQGNSA. CDR3 in DNA: TGTGCCAGCAGCTCCTTTGGGGGACTCCGCTCCTACGAGCAGTACTTC. It translates to CASSSFGGLRSYEQYF.

V gene TRBV2 combines with J gene TRBJ2-7; 14 nucleotides agree with TRBD2. The CDR3 loop spans 14 amino acids. CDR1 is SNHLY and CDR2 is FYNNEI in the germline V gene. V was clipped by 7 bases and J by 3 bases; unmatched bases: 2. The CDR3 spells CASTGTSGSYEQYF. The CDR3 nucleotides read TGTGCCAGCACAGGGACTAGCGGGAGCTACGAGCAGTACTTC. The entire variable domain, with the rest obtained from reference TRBV2 and TRBJ2-7, is as follows: EPEVTQTPSHQVTQMGQEVILRCVPISNHLYFYWYRQILGQKVEFLVSFYNNEISEKSEIFDDQFSVERPDGSNFTLKIRSTKLEDSAMYFCASTGTSGSYEQYFGPGTRLTVT.

The chain recombines TRBV6-1 with TRBJ2-7, with TRBD1 identical over 12 bases. This CDR3 comprises 16 residues. Unmatched junction bases numbered 8, after V lost 2 bases and J lost 6 bases. The germline V gene encodes CDR1 MNHNS and CDR2 SASEGT. The CDR3 sequence: CASSETPGQGAPEQYF. DNA of the CDR3: TGTGCCAGCAGTGAAACCCCGGGACAGGGGGCTCCCGAGCAGTACTTC.

The chain uses TRBV18 and TRBJ2-1; no reliable D call. Germline loops: CDR1 KGHSH, CDR2 LQKENI. This CDR3 has 16 amino acids. Trimming cost V 2 bases and J 0 bases, with 11 bases left between them. The CDR3 bases are TGTGCCAGCTCACCAGAGGCCCCCAGCTCCTACAATGAGCAGTTCTTC. It codes for CASSPEAPSSYNEQFF.

This CDR3 reads CASSDNRLGGYNSPLHF. The CDR3 DNA reads TGTGCCAGCAGTGACAACCGCCTAGGGGGTTATAATTCACCCCTCCACTTT. The chain has TRBV5-5 and TRBJ1-6; TRBD1 is a possible D gene (6 bases). In germline, CDR1 is SGHKS, CDR2 YYEKEE (reference sequence). This CDR3 spans 17 amino acids. V was clipped by 5 bases and J by 4 bases, with 19 bases between them.

The genes are TRBV19 and TRBJ2-7; tentative D call: TRBD1 (6 bases). Trimming removed 6 bases from V and 0 bases from J, with 9 bases in between. The germline V gene has CDR1 LNHDA and CDR2 SQIVND (reference sequence). The CDR3 covers 13 residues. The CDR3 nucleotides read TGTGCCAGTAGGGAACAGGGCTCCTACGAGCAGTACTTC. It translates to CASREQGSYEQYF.

The rearrangement links TRBV7-9 to TRBJ2-7; D unresolved. The CDR3 is made up of 15 amino acids. V was cut by 1 base and J by 3 bases, with 13 bases left in between. Germline lookup yields CDR1 SEHNR and CDR2 FQNEAQ (reference sequence). DNA for the CDR3: TGTGCCAGCAGCTTAGGGTGGCCGTTGAACTACGAGCAGTACTTC. As protein: CASSLGWPLNYEQYF. The full variable domain, rest sourced from reference TRBV7-9 and TRBJ2-7, is DTGVSQNPRHKITKRGQNVTFRCDPISEHNRLYWYRQTLGQGPEFLTYFQNEAQLEKSRLLSDRFSAERPKGSFSTLEIQRTEQGDSAMYLCASSLGWPLNYEQYFGPGTRLTVT.